This entry concerns a single TCR beta chain. V shed 1 base and J 2 bases; nucleotides not matched to a gene: 5. CDR1 and CDR2 (germline): SGHVS, FQNEAQ. The CDR3 length is 15 residues. This entry comes from a study of blood T cell repertoires in COVID-19. Turning to the study itself: The United States, Italy and Spain were the sources of the acute and convalescent COVID-19 samples. Nucleic acid was either cDNA or gDNA, and it came from T cells, B-cell-depleted T cells, or PBMCs.

In the authors' methods: Reference gene primers were amplified, and this amplification served to estimate nucleated cell counts. The repertoire was sequenced with immunoSEQ multiplex PCR; TCRdb's copy has only in-frame clones and lacks some. Clonal size and the V and J genes are those of that table, whereas D and trimming came from the DNA. The sample contains around 140,000 clones, approximately 90% of which appear only once. The receptor's source is a man aged 18 to 29 with COVID-19, enrolled during active disease. The sequencing sample was made of peripheral blood. J is TRBJ2-7 and V is TRBV7-8, with 7 bases aligning to TRBD2. This CDR3 reads CASSLDRTRTYEQYF. For the CDR3, the DNA is TGTGCCAGCAGCTTAGACCGGACTAGGACCTACGAGCAGTACTTC.